The TCR beta chain under discussion was sequenced for a study of cytomegalovirus exposure and HLA in healthy donors. Overall study results and limits: According to reports, the classifier identified cytomegalovirus status with high specificity and sensitivity. Most of the TCR beta V segments (in an earlier analysis) were productive either about 87% or about 30% of the time. Researchers reported in a later analysis that a missense DCLRE1C variant was tied to TCR beta V- and J-gene trimming.

Primers included in the PCR were 60 Vbeta and 13 Jbeta primers. The data were produced by immunoSEQ multiplex PCR, yet TCRdb's version contains in-frame clones alone and is incomplete. The table shows about 160,000 clones, with about 76% occurring only once. CDR3 length: 13 residues. CDR1 is MNHEY and CDR2 is SVGAGI in the germline V gene. V was clipped by 1 base and J by 11 bases; unmatched bases: 5. This clone was seen only a few times. Its antigen is not identified. V usage is TRBV6-5 and J usage is TRBJ1-2; 9 nucleotides align to TRBD1. This TCR came from a human donor in good health. The sequencing sample was made of PBMCs. The CDR3 DNA reads as TGTGCCAGCAGTTACTTCCGGGACAGGGAGTACACCTTC. This encodes CASSYFRDREYTF.